These 29 T cell receptor beta chains were all obtained from the same sample, sequenced in a study of molecular identifiers for immune sequencing clone quantification. TCRdb ran MiXCR on the PCR reads and lists one entry per CDR3 protein. The data hold about 510,000 distinct CDR3 sequences, with roughly 26% observed a single time. Specimen: naive CD8+ T cells from blood, with Jurkat cell RNA spiked in. Subset indicated: FACS-sorted CD8+CD4-CCR7+CD45RA+ naive T cells. These receptors were obtained from a human donor in good health. Some libraries in this study had Jurkat cell RNA spiked in.

Regarding this clonotype: A much bigger clone sits one base away, suggesting this may be a read error. This CDR3 is CASSGTTSYEQCF. CDR3 in DNA: TGTGCCAGCAGCGGGACTACATCCTACGAGCAGTGCTTC. J is TRBJ2-7 and V is TRBV7-9; 7 positions agree with TRBD2. CDR1 is SEHNR and CDR2 is FQNEAQ in the germline V gene (reference sequence). The CDR3 consists of 13 residues. The full variable domain, rest sourced from reference TRBV7-9 and TRBJ2-7, is DTGVSQNPRHKITKRGQNVTFRCDPISEHNRLYWYRQTLGQGPEFLTYFQNEAQLEKSRLLSDRFSAERPKGSFSTLEIQRTEQGDSAMYLCASSGTTSYEQCFGPGTRLTVT.

This clonotype was seen many times. This chain links TRBV12-3 or TRBV12-4 with TRBJ2-3; TRBD2 aligns across 8 bases. This CDR3 contains 17 residues. V shed 0 bases, J shed 6 bases, and the junction held 11 bases outside the gene matches. The CDR3 coding sequence is TGTGCCAGCAGTTTAGCAAAATTAGCGGGACCGTCGGATACGCAGTATTTT. Translated, it gives CASSLAKLAGPSDTQYF.

This clonotype was counted at least ten times. This chain connects TRBV5-1 to TRBJ2-3; 11 bases line up with TRBD2. The V and J ends lost 2 bases and 2 bases, in that order; junction bases with no gene match: 7. Germline V CDR1 and CDR2: SGHRS, YFSETQ. The CDR3 runs to 17 residues. CDR3 sequence (DNA): TGCGCCAGCAGCTTCCCCGGGACTAGCGGCACCACAGATACGCAGTATTTT. Amino acid sequence: CASSFPGTSGTTDTQYF.

This chain links TRBV6-2 or TRBV6-3 with TRBJ1-5; D uncertain. CDR3 length: 11 amino acids. Germline-derived CDR1 and CDR2 are MNHEY and SVGEGT. V lost 2 bases, J lost 11 bases, and 7 bases lay in between. DNA of the CDR3: TGTGCCAGCAGTTACGGGGTGGCCCAGCATTTT. Amino acids: CASSYGVAQHF.

Ten or more counts support this clonotype. This chain uses TRBV13 with TRBJ2-5; D might be TRBD1 (7 bases). CDR3 length: 15 residues. The V gene's germline CDR1 is PRHDT and CDR2 FYEKMQ (reference sequence). Trimming pared 5 bases from V and 4 bases from J, leaving 17 bases between. The CDR3 reads CASSPRQGGRETQYF. As DNA, the CDR3 is TGTGCCAGCAGCCCCAGACAGGGAGGCCGAGAGACCCAGTACTTC. Combining the CDR3 with reference TRBV13 and TRBJ2-5 gives the whole variable domain AAGVIQSPRHLIKEKRETATLKCYPIPRHDTVYWYQQGPGQDPQFLISFYEKMQSDKGSIPDRFSAQQFSDYHSELNMSSLELGDSALYFCASSPRQGGRETQYFGPGTRLLVL.

This clonotype has more than one count but fewer than ten. The chain couples TRBV6-5 to TRBJ1-4; D is perhaps TRBD1 (5 bases). Germline CDR1 reads MNHEY; CDR2 reads SVGAGI. This CDR3 is 16 amino acids long. V was shortened by 6 bases and J by 4 bases, with 18 bases between the two germline ends. As DNA, the CDR3 is TGTGCCAGCAGATCCAACCCGACAGACTTTAATGAAAAACTGTTTTTT. It is translated as CASRSNPTDFNEKLFF.

A note on this clonotype: The conserved phenylalanine or tryptophan normally closing the CDR3 is absent here, so this likely arose from a read error. V usage is TRBV6-1 and J usage is TRBJ2-1; maybe TRBD1 (5 bases). Germline V gives CDR1 MNHNS, CDR2 SASEGT. V dropped 2 bases and J dropped 8 bases, with 16 bases sitting between them. The CDR3 has 15 amino acids. DNA of the CDR3: TGTGCCAGCAGTGAACCGTGGCAGGGTACCGATGAGCAGTTCCTC. This codes for CASSEPWQGTDEQFL.

In its sample, this clonotype was seen many times. The V gene is TRBV6-2 or TRBV6-3, the J gene TRBJ1-1; D uncertain. Germline V gene data show CDR1 as MNHEY and CDR2 as SVGEGT. The V end was cut by 6 bases, the J end by 0 bases, with 2 bases between. CDR3 length equals 11 residues. The CDR3 region is CASRLNTEAFF. In DNA, the CDR3 is TGTGCCAGCAGGTTGAACACTGAAGCTTTCTTT.

This clonotype appeared a few times. The V gene is TRBV29-1, the J gene TRBJ1-1, with a weak D call TRBD1 (5 bases). The ends were cut back, 5 bases at V and 9 bases at J, with 28 bases in the middle. Germline V lookup: CDR1 SQVTM, CDR2 ANQGSEA. The length of the CDR3 is 16 residues. As DNA, the CDR3 is TGCAGCGTTCAGCTTGCGTCTTTGGGCGGGGCAGATAAAGCTTTCTTT. Protein sequence: CSVQLASLGGADKAFF. The full variable domain, in which reference TRBV29-1 and TRBJ1-1 provide the parts outside the CDR3, is SAVISQKPSRDICQRGTSLTIQCQVDSQVTMMFWYRQQPGQSLTLIATANQGSEATYESGFVIDKFPISRPNLTFSTLTVSNMSPEDSSIYLCSVQLASLGGADKAFFGQGTRLTVV.

This clonotype was found a few times. For the CDR3, the DNA is TGTGCCAGCAGCCCCACCAAGGAGTTCGAGTTTGCCTACGAGCAGTACTTC. This translates into CASSPTKEFEFAYEQYF. The chain is built from TRBV7-2 and TRBJ2-7, with D uncertain. CDR3 length equals 17 residues. The V end lost 5 bases, the J end lost 2 bases, and 22 bases lay between the germline ends. Germline V gene lookup returns CDR1 SGHTA and CDR2 FQGNSA.

This clonotype was detected a few times. The CDR3 coding sequence is TGCAGTGCTAGGGGGGGGTACGGAGCCAATCAGCCCCAGCATTTT. It encodes CSARGGYGANQPQHF. This sequence joins TRBV20-1 and TRBJ1-5, with a tentative D call TRBD1 (5 bases). V lost 3 bases to trimming and J lost 3 bases, with 15 bases between them. CDR1 and CDR2 (germline): DFQATT, SNEGSKA (reference sequence). This CDR3 spans 15 amino acids.

This clonotype occurred many times. The rearrangement joins TRBV27 to TRBJ2-3; no firm D call. The length of the CDR3 is 12 residues. In germline, CDR1 is MNHEY, CDR2 SMNVEV (reference sequence). V dropped 5 bases and J dropped 4 bases, with 7 bases sitting between them. CDR3 coding DNA: TGTGCCAGCAGTCCAAGATCAGATACGCAGTATTTT. Residues: CASSPRSDTQYF.

This clonotype was seen ten or more times. V and J are TRBV3-1 and TRBJ2-7; TRBD1 might be the D (5 bases). Trimming removed 3 bases from V and 3 bases from J, with 12 bases in between. This CDR3 has 14 residues. Germline values: CDR1 LGHDT, CDR2 YNNKEL (reference sequence). CDR3: CASSHAQVDYEQYF. In DNA, the CDR3 is TGTGCCAGCAGCCACGCACAGGTTGACTACGAGCAGTACTTC.

This clonotype has just a few counts. This sequence joins TRBV5-4 and TRBJ1-4; TRBD1 matches 8 bases. The CDR3 is made up of 15 amino acids. Germline V gives CDR1 SGHNT, CDR2 YYREEE (reference sequence). Trimming at V came to 0 bases and at J to 5 bases, leaving 3 bases not matched to a gene. The CDR3 reads CASSLVGTGNEKLFF. CDR3 sequence (DNA): TGTGCCAGCAGCTTGGTCGGGACAGGCAATGAAAAACTGTTTTTT.

This clonotype showed up just a few times. The V and J genes are TRBV6-5 and TRBJ2-7; D remains ambiguous. The V gene lost 2 bases and the J gene lost 1 base, with 6 bases spanning the gap. The CDR3 is 13 amino acids. The germline CDR1 and CDR2 sequences are MNHEY and SVGAGI. CDR3 region: CASSYKVSYEQYF. The CDR3 region has the DNA TGTGCCAGCAGTTACAAGGTATCCTACGAGCAGTACTTC.

This clonotype was picked up many times. CDR3 sequence (DNA): TGTGCCAGCAGCTCAGGAACAGGGGGCGGGGAAGCTTTCTTT. Its translation is CASSSGTGGGEAFF. V gene TRBV5-4 combines with J gene TRBJ1-1; 9 bases line up with TRBD1. Germline assignment: CDR1 SGHNT and CDR2 YYREEE (reference sequence). With V trimmed by 3 bases and J by 8 bases, 8 bases remained unmatched. This CDR3 contains 14 residues.

This clonotype was seen a handful of times. The chain combines TRBV27 with TRBJ1-1, with TRBD1 identical over 9 bases. This CDR3 contains 15 residues. Per germline, CDR1 MNHEY and CDR2 SMNVEV (reference sequence). Trimming removed 5 bases from V and 0 bases from J; junction bases left unmatched: 4. CDR3 sequence reads: CASSPRTGVNTEAFF. CDR3 sequence (DNA): TGTGCCAGCAGTCCGAGGACAGGGGTGAACACTGAAGCTTTCTTT.

The chain couples TRBV4-1 to TRBJ1-1; D is possibly TRBD1 (6 bases). The length of the CDR3 is 15 residues. Trimming took 3 bases from V and 5 from J, leaving 16 bases between them. CDR1 and CDR2 from the germline V gene are MGHRA and YSYEKL. The DNA of the CDR3 is TGCGCCAGCAGCCAGTCCGGACAGTGGAGTACTGAAGCTTTCTTT. Translation gives CASSQSGQWSTEAFF.

This chain links TRBV9 with TRBJ2-2, with D tentatively TRBD2 (5 bases). V dropped 0 bases and J dropped 6 bases, with 9 bases sitting between them. This CDR3 spans 14 amino acids. Germline V gene lookup returns CDR1 SGDLS and CDR2 YYNGEE. The DNA for the CDR3 is TGTGCCAGCAGCGTAGGAGGGAAGGCCGGGGAGCTGTTTTTT. It encodes CASSVGGKAGELFF.

This clonotype was seen more than once but under ten times. J is TRBJ2-3 and V is TRBV6-2 or TRBV6-3; 8 bases are a match to TRBD1. This CDR3 comprises 18 residues. CDR1 MNHEY and CDR2 SVGEGT come from the germline V gene. V lost 5 bases to trimming and J lost 3 bases; unmatched junction nucleotides: 16. The CDR3 DNA reads TGTGCCAGCAGTACCCCGACTCTGACAGGGGTGAATACAGATACGCAGTATTTT. It specifies CASSTPTLTGVNTDTQYF.

This clonotype has a count of ten or more. The CDR3 coding sequence is TGTGCCAGCAGCTCGGGACTCCGCACAGATACGCAGTATTTT. Translated, it gives CASSSGLRTDTQYF. The chain joins TRBV5-4 to TRBJ2-3, with D possibly matching TRBD2 (6 bases). Trimming pared 3 bases from V and 1 base from J, leaving 9 bases between. CDR3 length: 14 amino acids. Germline values: CDR1 SGHNT, CDR2 YYREEE (reference sequence).

This clonotype was recorded at least ten times. The V call is TRBV4-3, the J call TRBJ2-7; tentatively, D is TRBD1 (6 bases). In germline, CDR1 is LGHNA, CDR2 YSLEER. Trimming took 1 base from V and 4 from J, leaving 8 bases between them. CDR3 length: 13 residues. DNA for the CDR3: TGCGCCAGCAGCCAAGCCCAGGGGTACGAGCAGTACTTC. Translated: CASSQAQGYEQYF.

This clonotype was detected once. Germline and junction disagree at one end, which may indicate a read error. V usage is TRBV27 and J usage is TRBJ1-4; no reliable D call. The CDR3 runs to 15 residues. CDR1 is MNHEY and CDR2 is SMNVEV in the germline V gene (reference sequence). Here the CDR3 DNA reads TGTGCCAGCAGTTTATCTGCTCAGGCCAATGGAAAACTGTTTTTT. It specifies CASSLSAQANGKLFF.

The chain is built from TRBV6-6 and TRBJ2-1; 11 bases fit TRBD1. Germline V gene sequence: CDR1 MNHNY, CDR2 SVGAGI (reference sequence). Germline trimming cut 4 bases from V and 5 bases from J; bases unmatched to any gene: 7. This CDR3 is 16 amino acids long. CDR3 DNA sequence: TGTGCCAGCAGTTCCTGGACAGGGGGCCGGAACAATGAGCAGTTCTTC. Amino acids: CASSSWTGGRNNEQFF.

This clonotype was counted a few times. This chain links TRBV11-3 with TRBJ1-5; TRBD1 matches 7 bases. Looked up from germline, CDR1 is SGHNT and CDR2 is YENEEA. This CDR3 is built from 15 residues. V shed 9 bases and J 9 bases; nucleotides not matched to a gene: 17. CDR3 bases: TGTGCCAGGATCGGGACAGTAGCTCTATGTTCGCCCCAGCATTTT. Translation: CARIGTVALCSPQHF.

This clonotype came up many times. This chain connects TRBV27 to TRBJ2-7; 7 bases match TRBD2. With 0 bases clipped from V and 3 bases from J, the junction kept 5 bases outside the gene matches. The CDR3 runs to 15 residues. Germline-derived CDR1 and CDR2 are MNHEY and SMNVEV (reference sequence). The CDR3 DNA sequence: TGTGCCAGCAGTTTATCAAGCGGGGCCCTCTACGAGCAGTACTTC. Translating gives CASSLSSGALYEQYF.

As to this clonotype: A much larger clone lies a single base off, so this may be a read error. The V and J genes are TRBV9 and TRBJ2-7; D is unresolved. CDR1 and CDR2 from the germline V gene are SGDLS and YYNGEE. The CDR3 is 14 amino acids. The CDR3 protein is CASSVGAEGYGQYF. As DNA, the CDR3 is TGTGCCAGCAGCGTAGGGGCCGAAGGGTACGGGCAGTACTTC.

The chain's CDR3 is CASSVRTGSSYEQYF. CDR3 in DNA: TGTGCCAGCAGTGTAAGGACAGGCAGCTCCTACGAGCAGTACTTC. The chain employs TRBV6-1 and TRBJ2-7, with TRBD1 identical over 7 bases. CDR1 MNHNS and CDR2 SASEGT come from the germline V gene. The J segment lost 0 bases and the V segment lost 4 bases, leaving 6 bases of the junction unmatched. The length of the CDR3 is 15 residues.

This clonotype came up a few times. The rearrangement uses TRBV3-1 and TRBJ2-1; 9 bases are shared with TRBD2. Germline loops: CDR1 LGHDT, CDR2 YNNKEL (reference sequence). This CDR3 contains 15 residues. The ends lost 1 base at V and 5 bases at J; junction bases unmatched: 3. CDR3 nucleotides: TGTGCCAGCAGCCAAGCTAGCGGGATAAACAATGAGCAGTTCTTC. It specifies CASSQASGINNEQFF.